This T cell receptor beta chain appears in the sequencing data of a study of shared clonotypes between healthy human individuals. Study processing details: There were no quality scores in the junction-only immunoSEQ sequences, so filtering differed. Only in-frame clones appear in the TCRdb table, and some are missing; sequencing was by immunoSEQ multiplex PCR. For V, J and clone size, that table is used; D and trimming come from the DNA. Of about 1.1 million clones in the sample, 77% were seen once. Germline V CDR1 and CDR2: MNHNS, SASEGT. This CDR3 is 14 amino acids long. V lost 11 bases, J lost 0 bases, and 14 bases lay in between. A remark on this clone: The target antigen is unknown.

Study findings and constraints: Of the naive CD4 clonotypes, roughly 5.2% were shared across several donors. Researchers sampled only blood; tissue repertoires likely differ.

This sequence joins TRBV6-1 and TRBJ2-1; D is unclear. This clonotype was sampled from a man between 18 and 29 years old in good health. Some clones in this sample may be carry-over from other donors' samples. Specimen: memory CD4+ T cells from PBMCs. Stated subset: CD45RA-negative fraction. The DNA for the CDR3 is TGTGCCGCCTGCCCGGGTACCTCCTACAATGAGCAGTTCTTC. It codes for CAACPGTSYNEQFF.